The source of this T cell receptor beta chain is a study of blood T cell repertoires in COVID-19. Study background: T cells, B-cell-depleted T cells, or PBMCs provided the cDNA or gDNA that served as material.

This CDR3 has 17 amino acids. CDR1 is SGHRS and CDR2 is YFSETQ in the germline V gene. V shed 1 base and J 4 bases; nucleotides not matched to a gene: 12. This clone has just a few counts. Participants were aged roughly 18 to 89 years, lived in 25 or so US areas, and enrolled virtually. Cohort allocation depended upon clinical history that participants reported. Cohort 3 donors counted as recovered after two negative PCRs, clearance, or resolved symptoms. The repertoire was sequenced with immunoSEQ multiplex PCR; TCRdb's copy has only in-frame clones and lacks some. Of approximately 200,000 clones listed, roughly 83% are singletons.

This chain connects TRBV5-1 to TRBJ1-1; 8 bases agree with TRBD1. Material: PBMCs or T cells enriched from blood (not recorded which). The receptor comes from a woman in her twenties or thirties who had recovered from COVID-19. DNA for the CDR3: TGCGCCAGCAGCTTGTCCCTTCCCGACAGGGGCGGCACTGAAGCTTTCTTT. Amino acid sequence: CASSLSLPDRGGTEAFF.